The present TCR beta chain was sequenced within a study of blood T cell repertoires in COVID-19 (dated by TCRdb to about 2020). At the level of the whole study: The collaborator samples originated in the United States, Italy and Spain and spanned the acute and convalescent phases of COVID-19. The prospective study material was composed of cDNA or gDNA derived from T cells, B-cell-depleted T cells, or PBMCs. The dataset comprised deeply sampled blood TCRbeta repertoires from subjects exposed to, actively infected with, or recovered from COVID-19. The repertoires were released in a freely available public database intended as a resource for research on the immune response to SARS-CoV-2. Samples came from the ongoing ImmuneRACE study (first 160 participants) plus 1,254 subjects from 6 global collaborators. Nearly every sample came with metadata listing a de-identified subject ID, COVID-19 status, age in years and sex. Where HLA class I and class II types were available, the types were taken from metadata supplied by the sample provider, not from assay-based typing. What the study reported, not specific to this receptor: The quantity of clinical and demographic metadata differed by source and by participant and was supplied without curation.

Whole blood was collected in K2EDTA tubes by collaborating institutions according to the institutions' own protocols. For TCRbeta analysis, collaborators shipped samples as frozen whole blood, isolated PBMCs, or DNA extracted from either of those sample types. The CDR3 has 15 amino acids, counting the end cysteine and phenylalanine. Only CDR3 DNA is held: 45 bases, read in frame from base 1. Deletion took 3 bases off V and 0 bases off J, with a span of 10 bases between the germline ends. Based on the germline V gene, the CDR1 and CDR2 sequences are SGHVS and FNYEAQ. TCRbeta CDR3 regions were amplified from genomic DNA using the immunoSEQ Assay, a bias-controlled multiplex PCR. Turning to the authors' computational methods: The number of nucleated cells in each sample was estimated by amplification of reference gene primers within the assay. To quantify the absolute abundance of each unique TCRbeta CDR3 rearrangement, sequence reads were collapsed and filtered. Productive Simpson clonality was computed per sample as the square root of Simpson's diversity index over productive rearrangements. TCRdb retrieved this table from immuneACCESS and kept in-frame rearrangements only. Not all clones are present; in checked studies, unresolved V genes account for under half, and no reason is known for the remainder. V and J calls and clone size come straight from that table; D and trimming were deduced from the DNA. For this sample there are under 100,000 clones; approximately 82% appear just once. Over 15% of the sample lies in the top ten.

Turning to this clone: Its antigen has not been determined. The input lacks base qualities; no much larger clone sits a single base away.

The source material was peripheral blood. The source of this sequence is an older woman with acute or convalescent COVID-19. The rearrangement joined TRBV7-6 to TRBJ2-3, with the D gene uncertain. CDR3 reads: CASSFSVQSTDTQYF. In nucleotides, the sequence is TGTGCCAGCAGCTTTTCGGTACAGAGCACAGATACGCAGTATTTT.